Listed below are T cell receptor beta chains from one sample, sequenced in a study of T cell repertoires in cytomegalovirus infection. TCRdb itself ran the reads through MiXCR, one entry per CDR3 protein. The profile covers 550,000 to 850,000 distinct CDR3 sequences, with roughly 30% appearing a single time and 15% to 20% taken by the ten largest. What these receptors recognize is not known. Sequenced here: cultured PBMCs, sampled from culture after CMV antigen stimulation. The receptors were gathered from a human donor in good health (CMV status not recorded). Some clones in this sample may be carry-over from other donors' samples. Both conserved end residues are part of each CDR3. The D gene is left open where the match is weak. Only some rows state a clone size, as once, few, many or a class for expanded clones.

clone_size	v_call	d_call	j_call	cdr3_aa	cdr3_nt
NA	TRBV28	NA	TRBJ1-5	CASSSPRYQPQHF	TGTGCCAGCAGCTCCCCCAGATATCAGCCCCAGCATTTT
NA	TRBV3-1	NA	TRBJ2-1	CASSQGAQGGNEQFF	TGTGCCAGCAGCCAAGGGGCCCAAGGGGGCAATGAGCAGTTCTTC
NA	TRBV15	NA	TRBJ1-6	CATSSAPTGGSSPLHF	TGTGCCACCAGCAGTGCTCCGACGGGTGGGTCTTCACCCCTCCACTTT
many	TRBV7-8	NA	TRBJ1-2	CASSLMQERGYTF	TGTGCCAGCAGCTTAATGCAGGAGCGAGGCTACACCTTC
few	TRBV4-3	NA	TRBJ1-1	CASSRTGRGTEAFF	TGCGCCAGCAGCCGAACAGGGCGGGGAACTGAAGCTTTCTTT
NA	TRBV29-1	NA	TRBJ1-1	CSVAAGLGTEAFF	TGCAGCGTAGCTGCCGGGTTGGGCACTGAAGCTTTCTTT
NA	TRBV6-1	TRBD2	TRBJ2-7	CASRGGGYEQYF	TGTGCCAGCCGGGGGGGCGGCTACGAGCAGTACTTC
NA	TRBV4-3	TRBD2	TRBJ2-5	CASSQDFSGRETQYF	TGCGCCAGCAGCCAAGATTTTAGCGGGAGGGAGACCCAGTACTTC
NA	TRBV6-2/TRBV6-3	NA	TRBJ1-2	CASSYSSLYGYTF	TGTGCCAGCAGTTACTCGAGCCTCTATGGCTACACCTTC
NA	TRBV4-1	TRBD1	TRBJ2-7	CASSQGQGVYYEQYF	TGCGCCAGCAGCCAGGGACAGGGTGTTTACTACGAGCAGTACTTC
few	TRBV20-1	NA	TRBJ1-6	CSATRLGYNSPLHF	TGCAGTGCGACCAGACTTGGCTATAATTCACCCCTCCACTTT
NA	TRBV11-2	TRBD1	TRBJ1-4	CASSLDRGRRTNEKLFF	TGTGCCAGCAGCTTAGACAGGGGGCGACGAACTAATGAAAAACTGTTTTTT
many	TRBV7-8	NA	TRBJ1-3	CASFGEAVGNTIYF	TGTGCCAGCTTCGGAGAAGCAGTCGGAAACACCATATATTTT
once	TRBV5-4	NA	TRBJ2-3	CASSYSGKNTDTQYF	TGTGCCAGCAGTTATAGCGGCAAGAACACAGATACGCAGTATTTT
few	TRBV7-6	TRBD2	TRBJ2-7	CASSAGGEQYF	TGTGCCAGCAGCGCGGGAGGGGAGCAGTACTTC
NA	TRBV7-6	TRBD2	TRBJ2-7	CAIASGTSGYEQYF	TGTGCCATCGCTTCCGGGACTAGCGGATACGAGCAGTACTTC
NA	TRBV6-5	NA	TRBJ2-3	CASRAISTDTQYF	TGTGCCTCCAGGGCCATAAGCACAGATACGCAGTATTTT
few	TRBV7-9	NA	TRBJ1-5	CASSWATGTPFNQPQHF	TGTGCCAGCAGCTGGGCGACCGGGACACCGTTCAATCAGCCCCAGCATTTT